These 14 T cell receptor beta chains were all obtained from the same sample, sequenced in a study of OX40 agonist ivuxolimab in advanced cancers. Here immunoSEQ multiplex PCR was the method, and the copy in TCRdb shows in-frame clones only, minus some. There are 50,000 to 75,000 clones in the sample; approximately 86% occur only once, and roughly 0.5% lies in the top ten. The specimen comprised CD4+ or CD8+ T cells sorted from blood, sampled in a trial of the OX40 agonist ivuxolimab. All receptors come from an adult with an advanced solid tumor such as melanoma, head and neck, liver or kidney cancer.

V usage is TRBV5-1 and J usage is TRBJ2-6; D remains unclear. Trimming shortened V by 4 bases and J by 0 bases, and 11 bases separated the two germline ends. Germline V gene lookup returns CDR1 SGHRS and CDR2 YFSETQ. The CDR3 is 16 amino acids. In nucleotides, the CDR3 is TGCGCCAGCAGCCCTAGTGGAGTCTCTGGGGCCAACGTCCTGACTTTC. As protein: CASSPSGVSGANVLTF.

CDR3 DNA sequence: TGTGCCAGCAGCCTGGGACAGGGAACTTCACCCCTCCACTTT. This translates into CASSLGQGTSPLHF. The chain carries TRBV11-2 and TRBJ1-6, with 9 positions matching TRBD1. The CDR3 has 14 amino acids. The V segment lost 5 bases and the J segment 9 bases; nucleotides outside the gene matches: 5. Germline V gives CDR1 SGHAT, CDR2 FQNNGV.

This clone was seen just once. The CDR3 protein is CAWSVVVTSISYNEQFF. CDR3 nucleotide sequence: TGTGCCTGGAGTGTGGTCGTTACTAGCATTTCCTACAATGAGCAGTTCTTC. The chain links TRBV30 to TRBJ2-1; a possible D gene is TRBD2 (6 bases). CDR1 is GTSNPN, CDR2 SVGIG, per germline (reference sequence). V gave up 0 bases and J gave up 1 base, with 16 bases separating them. CDR3 size: 17 residues.

The chain recombines TRBV7-9 with TRBJ2-6; a weak D match, TRBD2 (5 bases). Germline CDR1 reads SEHNR; CDR2 reads FQNEAQ (reference sequence). The germline V and J ends were trimmed by 1 base and 1 base, with 8 bases remaining between them. The CDR3 loop spans 16 amino acids. The CDR3 sequence is CASSLGGVSGANVLTF. The CDR3 DNA reads as TGTGCCAGCAGCTTAGGGGGAGTTTCTGGGGCCAACGTCCTGACTTTC.

The CDR3, as DNA: TGCGCCAGCAGCCAATTGGGACTAAACAATGAGCAGTTCTTC. The encoded protein is CASSQLGLNNEQFF. The V call is TRBV4-3, the J call TRBJ2-1; the match to TRBD2 covers 7 bases. With V trimmed by 2 bases and J by 5 bases, 3 bases remained unmatched. The germline CDR1 and CDR2 sequences are LGHNA and YSLEER. CDR3 length: 14 residues.

This sequence joins TRBV4-3 and TRBJ2-3; D is undetermined. Between the trimmed V and J ends, which lost 0 bases and 0 bases, there was a span of 10 bases. Looked up from germline, CDR1 is LGHNA and CDR2 is YSLEER. This CDR3 has 16 residues. The CDR3 loop reads CASSQESPLSTDTQYF. The DNA of the CDR3 is TGCGCCAGCAGCCAAGAATCGCCTCTCAGCACAGATACGCAGTATTTT.

The chain employs TRBV5-4 and TRBJ2-3, with 7 positions matching TRBD2. Losses at the gene ends were 2 bases for V and 2 bases for J; bases not matched to a gene: 8. CDR3 length: 16 residues. Germline V gives CDR1 SGHNT, CDR2 YYREEE (reference sequence). In DNA, the CDR3 is TGTGCCAGCAGCTTACTGAACGGGGGGAACACAGATACGCAGTATTTT. Amino acid sequence: CASSLLNGGNTDTQYF.

The DNA of the CDR3 is TGTGCCAGTAGCACTCTAGGGCAGATCACAGATACGCAGTATTTT. Protein: CASSTLGQITDTQYF. This chain joins TRBV19 and TRBJ2-3, with D uncertain. Germline V gives CDR1 LNHDA, CDR2 SQIVND (reference sequence). Trimming left V 6 bases short and J 2 bases short, with 15 bases between. CDR3 length: 15 residues.

The chain uses TRBV2 and TRBJ2-1, with 7 positions matching TRBD1. This CDR3 contains 15 residues. The V segment lost 1 base and the J segment 6 bases; nucleotides outside the gene matches: 6. Germline CDR1 SNHLY, CDR2 FYNNEI. The CDR3 DNA reads TGTGCCAGCAGTGAAGAGGTAGGGGGCTTCAATGAGCAGTTCTTC. It encodes CASSEEVGGFNEQFF.

The V call is TRBV9, the J call TRBJ2-3; 7 bases map to TRBD1. Germline values: CDR1 SGDLS, CDR2 YYNGEE. The ends lost 3 bases at V and 2 bases at J; junction bases unmatched: 6. This CDR3 contains 15 residues. The CDR3 nucleotides read TGTGCCAGCAGCGCACAGGGGACCGACACAGATACGCAGTATTTT. This codes for CASSAQGTDTDTQYF.

The CDR3 nucleotides read TGTGCCATTTCGGACAGGCAGAACACTGAAGCTTTCTTT. Residues: CAISDRQNTEAFF. The chain has TRBV10-3 and TRBJ1-1; 7 bases are shared with TRBD1. Trimming cost V 9 bases and J 1 base; bases outside gene matches: 5. The V gene's germline CDR1 is ENHRY and CDR2 SYGVKD. The CDR3 consists of 13 residues.

The chain carries TRBV2 and TRBJ1-3, with D perhaps matching TRBD1 (6 bases). The CDR3 has 15 amino acids. Germline CDR1 reads SNHLY; CDR2 reads FYNNEI. V was pared by 2 bases and J by 2 bases, with 10 bases between. The CDR3 sequence: CASSETWTAGNTIYF. As DNA, the CDR3 is TGTGCCAGCAGTGAAACATGGACAGCTGGAAACACCATATATTTT.

The chain's CDR3 is CASSLGKGRVEETQYF. CDR3 in DNA: TGTGCCAGCAGCTTAGGAAAGGGCAGGGTCGAAGAGACCCAGTACTTC. This chain joins TRBV7-2 and TRBJ2-5; D possibly corresponds to TRBD1 (5 bases). The germline gives CDR1 SGHTA, CDR2 FQGNSA. There are 16 residues in the CDR3. V lost 1 base, J lost 3 bases, and 15 bases lay in between.

V and J are TRBV6-5 and TRBJ2-1, with TRBD1 identical over 9 bases. Germline-derived CDR1 and CDR2 are MNHEY and SVGAGI. Trimming removed 2 bases from V and 8 bases from J; junction bases left unmatched: 7. The CDR3 runs 15 residues. Written as DNA, the CDR3 is TGTGCCAGCAGTTACCCGGGACAGGGATACTATGAGCAGTTCTTC. Its protein is CASSYPGQGYYEQFF.